Below, one T cell receptor beta chain is given with its context. Its antigen is currently unknown. One base away lies a much larger clone, so this may be a sequencing read error. This sample stems from a study of molecular identifiers for immune sequencing clone quantification. For naive CD8 T cells, sorting used the CD8+CD4-CCR7+CD45RA+ phenotype. Per germline, CDR1 SGHDT and CDR2 YYEEEE. The CDR3 is 11 amino acids. TCRdb fed the PCR reads into MiXCR, producing one record per CDR3 protein. The sample includes tens of thousands of distinct CDR3 sequences, approximately 17% of them seen just once. Study results and caveats: It was shown that clones above 20 RNA copies held over 97% of effector molecules, but under 1% in naive cells.

This sequence originates from a human donor in good health. Some libraries in this study had Jurkat cell RNA spiked in. This rearrangement joins TRBV5-6 to TRBJ2-7, with unresolved D. Sequenced input: naive CD8+ T cells from blood, with Jurkat cell RNA spiked in. The sample's subset: FACS-sorted CD8+CD4-CCR7+CD45RA+ naive T cells. The chain's CDR3 is CACSRAREQYF. CDR3 coding DNA: TGTGCCTGCAGCCGAGCTCGGGAGCAGTACTTC.